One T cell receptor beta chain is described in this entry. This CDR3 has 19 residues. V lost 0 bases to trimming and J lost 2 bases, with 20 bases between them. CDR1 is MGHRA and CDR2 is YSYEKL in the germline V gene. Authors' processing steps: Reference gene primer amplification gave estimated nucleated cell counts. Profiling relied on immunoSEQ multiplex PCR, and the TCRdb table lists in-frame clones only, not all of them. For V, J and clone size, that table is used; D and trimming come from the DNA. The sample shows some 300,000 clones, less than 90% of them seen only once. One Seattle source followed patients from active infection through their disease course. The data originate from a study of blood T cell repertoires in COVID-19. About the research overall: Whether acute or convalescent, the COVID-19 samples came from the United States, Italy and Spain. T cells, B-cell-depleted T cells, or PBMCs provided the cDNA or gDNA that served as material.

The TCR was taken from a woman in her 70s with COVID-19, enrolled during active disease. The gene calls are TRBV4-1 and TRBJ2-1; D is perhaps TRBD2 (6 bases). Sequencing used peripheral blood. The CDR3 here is CASSQDSVGSAPTYNEQFF. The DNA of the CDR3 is TGCGCCAGCAGCCAAGATTCCGTCGGGAGCGCCCCGACCTACAATGAGCAGTTCTTC.